This entry lists 14 T cell receptor beta chains sequenced from one sample in a study of control samples from healthy donors and cancer patients. TCRdb's table, derived via immunoSEQ multiplex PCR, lists solely in-frame clones and lacks some. The data show about 55,000 clones, approximately 95% seen once. Sample: blood. These receptors were collected from a woman aged 18-29 years in good health.

The chain recombines TRBV29-1 with TRBJ2-1; TRBD1 is a possible D gene (5 bases). This CDR3 spans 15 amino acids. Germline V gene lookup returns CDR1 SQVTM and CDR2 ANQGSEA. V lost 0 bases and J 0 bases, leaving 9 bases between the germline ends. CDR3 nucleotides: TGCAGCGTTGAAGATAGCCAGGGCTCCTACAATGAGCAGTTCTTC. Translation gives CSVEDSQGSYNEQFF.

The CDR3 protein is CASSPRQGYYGYTF. The CDR3 nucleotides are TGTGCCAGCAGCCCCCGGCAGGGGTACTATGGCTACACCTTC. The chain links TRBV14 to TRBJ1-2; maybe TRBD1 (6 bases). V was shortened by 4 bases and J by 3 bases, with 12 bases between the two germline ends. This CDR3 comprises 14 residues. Germline V gene lookup returns CDR1 SGHDN and CDR2 FVKESK.

The genes are TRBV6-5 and TRBJ2-2, with 8 positions matching TRBD1. CDR3 length equals 12 residues. V gave up 0 bases and J gave up 13 bases; unmatched junction bases: 1. The V gene's germline CDR1 is MNHEY and CDR2 SVGAGI. The CDR3 sequence is CASSYSGTGLFF. CDR3 nucleotide sequence: TGTGCCAGCAGTTACTCCGGGACAGGGCTGTTTTTT.

The rearrangement uses TRBV11-2 and TRBJ1-4, with 10 bases lining up with TRBD1. Germline values: CDR1 SGHAT, CDR2 FQNNGV. V gave up 6 bases and J gave up 6 bases; unmatched junction bases: 7. CDR3 length equals 15 residues. As DNA, the CDR3 is TGTGCCAGCAGATCTACCGGGACAGGGGATGAAAAACTGTTTTTT. This gives the protein CASRSTGTGDEKLFF.

This clone has just a few counts. The chain recombines TRBV10-3 with TRBJ1-1, with 8 bases aligning to TRBD1. The CDR3 runs to 12 residues. Germline assignment: CDR1 ENHRY and CDR2 SYGVKD. V lost 10 bases to trimming and J lost 4 bases; unmatched junction nucleotides: 5. The CDR3 spells CATGTGPTEAFF. CDR3 DNA: TGTGCCACGGGGACAGGCCCCACTGAAGCTTTCTTT.

In DNA, the CDR3 is TGTGCCAGCAGTGGAGGGACAGGGGGTATCACAGATACGCAGTATTTT. Translating it yields CASSGGTGGITDTQYF. This rearrangement joins TRBV6-4 to TRBJ2-3; 11 bases match TRBD1. Trimming cost V 4 bases and J 2 bases; bases outside gene matches: 5. In germline, CDR1 is MRHNA, CDR2 SNTAGT. The length of the CDR3 is 16 residues.

The chain couples TRBV6-2 or TRBV6-3 to TRBJ1-2; 8 bases agree with TRBD1. The CDR3 consists of 17 residues. Germline V lookup: CDR1 MNHEY, CDR2 SVGEGT. The V gene end was trimmed by 4 bases and the J gene end by 0 bases; junction bases not matched to a gene: 10. The DNA for the CDR3 is TGTGCCAGCAGTTGGGCCGGGACAGGATCAGCTAACTATGGCTACACCTTC. This sequence encodes CASSWAGTGSANYGYTF.

The chain carries TRBV11-2 and TRBJ1-1; 9 bases align to TRBD1. Germline CDR1 reads SGHAT; CDR2 reads FQNNGV. The CDR3 runs to 16 residues. J gave up 0 bases and V 3 bases, and 5 bases lay outside the gene matches. The CDR3 DNA follows: TGTGCCAGCAGCTTGGACAGGGGCACTATGAACACTGAAGCTTTCTTT. Protein sequence: CASSLDRGTMNTEAFF.

The chain couples TRBV7-9 to TRBJ2-7; possibly TRBD1 or TRBD2 for D (5 bases each). Trimming removed 1 base from V and 2 bases from J, with 12 bases in between. Germline V CDR1 and CDR2: SEHNR, FQNEAQ (reference sequence). There are 15 residues in the CDR3. Here the CDR3 reads CASSLGAGTTYEQYF. In nucleotides, the CDR3 is TGTGCCAGCAGCTTAGGGGCCGGGACCACCTACGAGCAGTACTTC.

The genes are TRBV11-2 and TRBJ1-6, with 10 bases lining up with TRBD1. CDR1 SGHAT and CDR2 FQNNGV come from the germline V gene. This CDR3 spans 16 amino acids. Losses at the gene ends were 3 bases for V and 4 bases for J; bases not matched to a gene: 3. CDR3 DNA: TGTGCCAGCAGCTTTTCGGGACAGGGGTATAATTCACCCCTCCACTTT. It specifies CASSFSGQGYNSPLHF.

The J gene is TRBJ1-5, the V gene TRBV2; maybe TRBD1 (5 bases). The V gene's germline CDR1 is SNHLY and CDR2 FYNNEI. The CDR3 is made up of 14 amino acids. Trimming stripped 6 bases from V and 8 bases from J, with 17 bases between. The CDR3 DNA is TGTGCCAGCAGCCCTGGGACTCCCGGAAAGCCCCAGCATTTT. Translated: CASSPGTPGKPQHF.

This rearrangement joins TRBV28 to TRBJ2-5; no firm D call. The CDR3 totals 13 residues. CDR1 and CDR2 from the germline V gene are MDHEN and SYDVKM. V was pared by 6 bases and J by 4 bases, with 12 bases between. Here the CDR3 DNA reads TGTGCCAGCAGCCCAGCCGAAGGAGAGACCCAGTACTTC. Its translation: CASSPAEGETQYF. The variable domain in full, completed from reference TRBV28 and TRBJ2-5, reads DVKVTQSSRYLVKRTGEKVFLECVQDMDHENMFWYRQDPGLGLRLIYFSYDVKMKEKGDIPEGYSVSREKKERFSLILESASTNQTSMYLCASSPAEGETQYFGPGTRLLVL.

The chain employs TRBV5-1 and TRBJ1-1; weak D call: TRBD1 (5 bases). The CDR3 has 13 residues. The germline V gene encodes CDR1 SGHRS and CDR2 YFSETQ. V dropped 6 bases and J dropped 1 base, with 10 bases sitting between them. CDR3 DNA: TGCGCCAGCATTTCGGGGACGAACACTGAAGCTTTCTTT. Protein product: CASISGTNTEAFF. Filled out from reference TRBV5-1 and TRBJ1-1, the complete variable domain reads KAGVTQTPRYLIKTRGQQVTLSCSPISGHRSVSWYQQTPGQGLQFLFEYFSETQRNKGNFPGRFSGRQFSNSRSEMNVSTLELGDSALYLCASISGTNTEAFFGQGTRLTVV.

The chain links TRBV10-3 to TRBJ1-1; no clear D. V was pared by 2 bases and J by 8 bases, with 6 bases between. CDR1 ENHRY and CDR2 SYGVKD come from the germline V gene. This CDR3 is built from 11 residues. CDR3 region: CAISEAREAFF. The CDR3 DNA is TGTGCCATCAGTGAGGCGAGGGAAGCTTTCTTT.